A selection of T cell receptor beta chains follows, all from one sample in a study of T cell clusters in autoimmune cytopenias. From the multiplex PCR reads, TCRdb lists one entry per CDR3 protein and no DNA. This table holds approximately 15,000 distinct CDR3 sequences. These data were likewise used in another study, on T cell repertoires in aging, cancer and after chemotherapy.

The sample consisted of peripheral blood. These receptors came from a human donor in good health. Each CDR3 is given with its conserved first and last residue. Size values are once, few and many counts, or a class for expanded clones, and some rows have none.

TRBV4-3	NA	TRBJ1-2	CASSQDRTGRPYGYTF
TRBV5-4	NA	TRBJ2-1	CASSRTNEQFF
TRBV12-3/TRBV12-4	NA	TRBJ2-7	CASSWGTGGEQYF
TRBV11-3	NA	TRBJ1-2	CASSAPGVNYGYTF
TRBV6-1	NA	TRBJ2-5	CASEGTSGSLETQYF
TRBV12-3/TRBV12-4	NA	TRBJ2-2	CATRGTGELFF
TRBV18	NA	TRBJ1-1	CASSPTGGTEAFF
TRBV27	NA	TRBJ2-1	CASSSGTSGNEQFF
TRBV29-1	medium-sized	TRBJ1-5	CSVANRGYNQPQHF
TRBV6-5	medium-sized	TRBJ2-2	CASGGAGYTGELFF
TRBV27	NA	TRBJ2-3	CASSLPGNTQYF
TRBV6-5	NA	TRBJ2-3	CASRGYGPDTQYF
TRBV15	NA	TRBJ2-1	CAVGLAGVEFF
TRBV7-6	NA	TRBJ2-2	CASQNFRAGELFF
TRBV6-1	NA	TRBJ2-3	CASSPRRVDTDTQYF
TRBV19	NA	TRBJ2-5	CASSVFSGGYQETQYF
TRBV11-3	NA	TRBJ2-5	CASSPLRGRLETQYF
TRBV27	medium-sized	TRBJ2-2	CASRPGIYSRLFF
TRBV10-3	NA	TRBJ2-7	CAIRLGENEQYF
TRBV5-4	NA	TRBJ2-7	CASSGASTGEVTYEQYF
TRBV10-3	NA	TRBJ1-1	CAISEEGDSEAFF
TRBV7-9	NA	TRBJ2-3	CASSLYLQPATNTQYF
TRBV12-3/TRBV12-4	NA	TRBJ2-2	CASNPSGGELFF
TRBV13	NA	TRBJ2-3	CASSWASSTDTQYF
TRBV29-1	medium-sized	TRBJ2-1	CSVEAGWGNEQFF
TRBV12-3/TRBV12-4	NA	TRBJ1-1	CASSITGQGNTEAFF
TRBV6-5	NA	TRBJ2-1	CASSPIAGRSYNEQFF
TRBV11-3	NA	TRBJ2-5	CASSGAGNEQYF
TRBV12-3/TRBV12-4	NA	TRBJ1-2	CASSFQGYYGYTF
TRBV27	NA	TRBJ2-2	CASSVDGELFF
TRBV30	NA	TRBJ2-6	CAWIKDRTIGANVLTF
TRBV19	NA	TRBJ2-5	CASSITGLAAQETQYF
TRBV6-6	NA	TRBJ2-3	CASHGGPSTDTQYF
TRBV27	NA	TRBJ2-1	CASSLYRYNEQFF
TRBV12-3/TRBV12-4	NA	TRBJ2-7	CASSYDRVQVYF
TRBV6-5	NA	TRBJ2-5	CATGLLRGTQYF
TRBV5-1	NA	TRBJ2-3	CASSGSDTQYF
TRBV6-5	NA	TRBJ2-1	CASSSSSYNEQFF
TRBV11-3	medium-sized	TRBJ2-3	CASSLIDTQYF
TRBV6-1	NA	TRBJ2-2	CASSDRGSTGELFF
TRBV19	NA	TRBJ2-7	CASSIVRDSAYEQYF
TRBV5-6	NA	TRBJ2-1	CASSQEAANEQFF
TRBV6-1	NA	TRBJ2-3	CASSDGTSGTDTQYF
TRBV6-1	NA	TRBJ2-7	CAIRRDPVFEQYF
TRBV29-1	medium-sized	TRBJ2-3	CSVGVPPFTTDTQYF
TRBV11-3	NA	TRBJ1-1	CASSLTGSNTEAFF
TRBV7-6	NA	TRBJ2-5	CASSTRGAETQYF
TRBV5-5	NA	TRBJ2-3	CASSRPGSTDTQYF
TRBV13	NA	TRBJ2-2	CASSQEGDGELFF
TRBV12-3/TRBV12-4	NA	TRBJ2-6	CASSSLYSGANVLTF
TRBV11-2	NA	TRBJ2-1	CASSFPLGGVSYNEQFF
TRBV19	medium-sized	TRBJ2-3	CASSISGTDTQYF
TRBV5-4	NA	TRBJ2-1	CASSRSQGLSGDSYNEQFF
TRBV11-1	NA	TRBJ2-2	CASSLNGPNTGELFF
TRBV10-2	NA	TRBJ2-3	CASSGEENTQYF
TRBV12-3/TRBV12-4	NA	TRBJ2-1	CASSLVQLAGEQFF
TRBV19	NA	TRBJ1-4	CASSTNHRYARADEKLFF